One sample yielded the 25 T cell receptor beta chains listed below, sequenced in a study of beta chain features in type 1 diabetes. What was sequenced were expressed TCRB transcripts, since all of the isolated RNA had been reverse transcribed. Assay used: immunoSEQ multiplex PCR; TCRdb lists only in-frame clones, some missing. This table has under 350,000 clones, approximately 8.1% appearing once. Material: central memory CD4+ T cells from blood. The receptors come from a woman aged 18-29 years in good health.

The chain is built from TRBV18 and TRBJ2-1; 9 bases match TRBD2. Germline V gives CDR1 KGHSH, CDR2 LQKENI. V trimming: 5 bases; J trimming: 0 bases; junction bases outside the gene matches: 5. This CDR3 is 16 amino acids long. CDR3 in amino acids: CASSVGSGSSYNEQFF. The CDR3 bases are TGTGCCAGCTCAGTTGGTAGCGGGAGCTCCTACAATGAGCAGTTCTTC. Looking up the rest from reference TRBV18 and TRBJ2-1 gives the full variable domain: NAGVMQNPRHLVRRRGQEARLRCSPMKGHSHVYWYRQLPEEGLKFMVYLQKENIIDESGMPKERFSAEFPKEGPSILRIQQVVRGDSAAYFCASSVGSGSSYNEQFFGPGTRLTVL.

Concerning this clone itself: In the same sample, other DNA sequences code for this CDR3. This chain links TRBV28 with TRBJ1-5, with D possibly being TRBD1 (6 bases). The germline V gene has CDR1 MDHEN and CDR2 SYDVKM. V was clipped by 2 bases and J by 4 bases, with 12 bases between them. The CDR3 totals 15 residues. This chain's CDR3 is CASSLTGARNQPQHF. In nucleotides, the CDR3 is TGTGCCAGCAGTTTAACGGGGGCGCGGAATCAGCCCCAGCATTTT.

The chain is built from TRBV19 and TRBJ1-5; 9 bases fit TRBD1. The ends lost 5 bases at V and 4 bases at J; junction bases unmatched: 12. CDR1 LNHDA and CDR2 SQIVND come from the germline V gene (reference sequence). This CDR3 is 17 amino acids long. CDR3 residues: CASSPGTGSSFNQPQHF. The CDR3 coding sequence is TGTGCCAGTAGTCCAGGGACAGGGTCTTCTTTTAATCAGCCCCAGCATTTT. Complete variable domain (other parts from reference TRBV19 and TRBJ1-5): DGGITQSPKYLFRKEGQNVTLSCEQNLNHDAMYWYRQDPGQGLRLIYYSQIVNDFQKGDIAEGYSVSREKKESFPLTVTSAQKNPTAFYLCASSPGTGSSFNQPQHFGDGTRLSIL.

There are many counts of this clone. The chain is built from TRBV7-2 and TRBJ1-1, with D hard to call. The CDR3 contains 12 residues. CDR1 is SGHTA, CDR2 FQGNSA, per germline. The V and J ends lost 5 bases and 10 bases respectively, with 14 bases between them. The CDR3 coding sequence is TGTGCCAGCAGCCCGACACCTAAGCGAGCTTTCTTT. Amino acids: CASSPTPKRAFF. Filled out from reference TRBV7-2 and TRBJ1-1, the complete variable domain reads GAGVSQSPSNKVTEKGKDVELRCDPISGHTALYWYRQSLGQGLEFLIYFQGNSAPDKSGLPSDRFSAERTGGSVSTLTIQRTQQEDSAVYLCASSPTPKRAFFGQGTRLTVV.

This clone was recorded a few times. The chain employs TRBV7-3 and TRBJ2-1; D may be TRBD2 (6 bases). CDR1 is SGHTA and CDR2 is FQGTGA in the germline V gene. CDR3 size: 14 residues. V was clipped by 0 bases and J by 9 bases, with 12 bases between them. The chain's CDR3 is CASSLTPSVGEQFF. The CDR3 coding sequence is TGTGCCAGCAGCTTAACTCCTAGCGTAGGTGAGCAGTTCTTC.

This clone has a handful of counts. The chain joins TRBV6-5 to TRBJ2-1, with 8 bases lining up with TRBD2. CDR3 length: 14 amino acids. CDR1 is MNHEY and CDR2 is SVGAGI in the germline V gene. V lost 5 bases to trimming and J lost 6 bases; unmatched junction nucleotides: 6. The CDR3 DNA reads TGTGCCAGCAGTACCGGGAGGGCCCGCAATGAGCAGTTCTTC. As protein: CASSTGRARNEQFF.

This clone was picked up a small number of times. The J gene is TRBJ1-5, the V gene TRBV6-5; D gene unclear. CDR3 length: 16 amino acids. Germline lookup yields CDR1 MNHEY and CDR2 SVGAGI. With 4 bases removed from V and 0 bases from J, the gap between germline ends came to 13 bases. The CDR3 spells CASSLYPKGSNQPQHF. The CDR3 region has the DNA TGTGCCAGCAGTTTGTACCCAAAGGGTAGCAATCAGCCCCAGCATTTT.

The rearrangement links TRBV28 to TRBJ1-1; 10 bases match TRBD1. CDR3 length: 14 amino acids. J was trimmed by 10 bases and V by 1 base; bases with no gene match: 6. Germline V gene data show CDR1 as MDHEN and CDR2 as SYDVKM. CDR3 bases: TGTGCCAGCAGTTTATATCGGGGACAGGGGAGAGCTTTCTTT. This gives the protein CASSLYRGQGRAFF.

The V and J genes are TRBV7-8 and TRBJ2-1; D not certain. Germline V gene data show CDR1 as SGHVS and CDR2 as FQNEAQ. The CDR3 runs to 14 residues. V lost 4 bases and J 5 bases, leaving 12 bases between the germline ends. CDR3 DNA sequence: TGTGCCAGCAGCTACCGACCTACTAACAATGAGCAGTTCTTC. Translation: CASSYRPTNNEQFF.

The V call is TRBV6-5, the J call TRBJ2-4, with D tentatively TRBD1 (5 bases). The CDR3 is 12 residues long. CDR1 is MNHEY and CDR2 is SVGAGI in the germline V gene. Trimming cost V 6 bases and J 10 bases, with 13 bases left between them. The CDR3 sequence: CASRDTSLIQYF. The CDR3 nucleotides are TGTGCCAGCAGGGACACCTCTCTAATTCAGTACTTC.

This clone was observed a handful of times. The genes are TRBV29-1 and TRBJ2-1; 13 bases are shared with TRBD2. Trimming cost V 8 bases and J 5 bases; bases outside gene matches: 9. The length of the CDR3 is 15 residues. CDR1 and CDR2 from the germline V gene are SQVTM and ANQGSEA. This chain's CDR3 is CSSRLGTSGNNEQFF. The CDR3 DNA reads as TGCAGCTCCCGGTTGGGGACTAGCGGGAACAATGAGCAGTTCTTC.

CDR3 coding DNA: TGCGCCAGCAGACGGGACTTCCAAACCTACGAGCAGTACGTC. Its protein is CASRRDFQTYEQYV. This chain joins TRBV5-1 and TRBJ2-7, with D possibly TRBD2 on 6 matching bases. The CDR3 is 14 residues long. CDR1 is SGHRS and CDR2 is YFSETQ in the germline V gene. Trimming took 5 bases from V and 2 from J, leaving 14 bases between them.

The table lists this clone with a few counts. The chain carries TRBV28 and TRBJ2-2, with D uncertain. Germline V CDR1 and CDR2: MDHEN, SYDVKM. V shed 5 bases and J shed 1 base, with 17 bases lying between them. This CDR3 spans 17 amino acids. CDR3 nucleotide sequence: TGTGCCAGCAGTCCTCCCCCGGGCTCCCAGAACACCGGGGAGCTGTTTTTT. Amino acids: CASSPPPGSQNTGELFF.

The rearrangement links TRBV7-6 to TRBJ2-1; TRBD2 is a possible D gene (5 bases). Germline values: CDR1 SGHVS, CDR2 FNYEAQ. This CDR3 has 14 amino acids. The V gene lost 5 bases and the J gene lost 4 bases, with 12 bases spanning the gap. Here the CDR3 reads CASSAGVQYNEQFF. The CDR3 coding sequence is TGTGCCAGCAGCGCCGGGGTACAGTACAATGAGCAGTTCTTC.

The CDR3 reads CASSTNGGDYGYTF. CDR3 nucleotides: TGTGCCAGTAGTACCAACGGGGGCGACTATGGCTACACCTTC. The rearrangement links TRBV19 to TRBJ1-2; a weak D match, TRBD1 (6 bases). Germline V gene data show CDR1 as LNHDA and CDR2 as SQIVND (reference sequence). The CDR3 has 14 residues. With 4 bases removed from V and 3 bases from J, the gap between germline ends came to 12 bases.

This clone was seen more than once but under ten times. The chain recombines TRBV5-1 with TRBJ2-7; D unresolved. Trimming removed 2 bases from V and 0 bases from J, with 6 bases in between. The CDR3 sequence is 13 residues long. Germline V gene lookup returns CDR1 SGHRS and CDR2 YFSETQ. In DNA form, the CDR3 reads TGCGCCAGCAGCTTAGCGTTCTCCTACGAGCAGTACTTC. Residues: CASSLAFSYEQYF. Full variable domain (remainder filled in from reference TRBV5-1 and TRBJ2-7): KAGVTQTPRYLIKTRGQQVTLSCSPISGHRSVSWYQQTPGQGLQFLFEYFSETQRNKGNFPGRFSGRQFSNSRSEMNVSTLELGDSALYLCASSLAFSYEQYFGPGTRLTVT.

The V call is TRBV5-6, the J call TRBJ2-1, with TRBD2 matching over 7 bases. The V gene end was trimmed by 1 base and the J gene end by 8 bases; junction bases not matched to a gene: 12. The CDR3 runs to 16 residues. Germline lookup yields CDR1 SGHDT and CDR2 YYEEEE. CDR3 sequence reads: CASSLLGTTFLDEQFF. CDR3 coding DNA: TGTGCCAGCAGCTTGCTCGGGACTACTTTTTTGGATGAGCAGTTCTTC.

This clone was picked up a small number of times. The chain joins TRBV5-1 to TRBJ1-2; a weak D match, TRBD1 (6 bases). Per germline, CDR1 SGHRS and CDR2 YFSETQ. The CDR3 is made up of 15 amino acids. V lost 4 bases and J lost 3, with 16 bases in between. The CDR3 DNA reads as TGCGCCAGCAGCGGCTACAGGGCTGAGGACTATGGCTACACCTTC. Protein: CASSGYRAEDYGYTF.

CDR3 in amino acids: CASSLMGVSQFF. CDR3 DNA: TGTGCCAGTAGCCTGATGGGGGTGTCACAGTTCTTC. The gene calls are TRBV19 and TRBJ2-1, with D perhaps assigned TRBD1 or TRBD2 (5 bases each). Germline V lookup: CDR1 LNHDA, CDR2 SQIVND (reference sequence). Trimming removed 6 bases at V and 13 bases at J, with 16 bases between. The CDR3 is 12 amino acids.

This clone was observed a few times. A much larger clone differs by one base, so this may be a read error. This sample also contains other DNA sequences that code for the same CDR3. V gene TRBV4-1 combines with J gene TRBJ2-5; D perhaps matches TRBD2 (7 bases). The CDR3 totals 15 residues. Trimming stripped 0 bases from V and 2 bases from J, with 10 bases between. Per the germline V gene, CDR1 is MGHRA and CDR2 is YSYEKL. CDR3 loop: CASSQDRGGQETQYF. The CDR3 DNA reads TGCGCCAGCAGCCAAGATAGGGGGGGTCAAGAGACCCAGTACTTC.

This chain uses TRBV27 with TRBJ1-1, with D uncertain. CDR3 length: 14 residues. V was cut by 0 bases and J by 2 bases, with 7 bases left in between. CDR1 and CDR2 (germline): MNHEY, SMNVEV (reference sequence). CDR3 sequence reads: CASSLSWANTEAFF. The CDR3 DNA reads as TGTGCCAGCAGTTTATCGTGGGCCAACACTGAAGCTTTCTTT.

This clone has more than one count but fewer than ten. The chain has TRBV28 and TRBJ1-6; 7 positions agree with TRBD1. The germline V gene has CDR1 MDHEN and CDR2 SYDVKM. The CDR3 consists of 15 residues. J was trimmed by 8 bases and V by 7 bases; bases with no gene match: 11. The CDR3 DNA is TGTGCCAGCACCAAAGAGGGACAGCTCGATTCACCCCTCCACTTT. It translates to CASTKEGQLDSPLHF.

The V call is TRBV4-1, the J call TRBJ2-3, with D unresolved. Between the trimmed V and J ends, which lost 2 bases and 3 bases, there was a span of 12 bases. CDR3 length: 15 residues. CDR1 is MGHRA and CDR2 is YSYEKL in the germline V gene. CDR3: CASSQSGEATDTQYF. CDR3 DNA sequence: TGCGCCAGCAGCCAATCAGGAGAGGCTACAGATACGCAGTATTTT.

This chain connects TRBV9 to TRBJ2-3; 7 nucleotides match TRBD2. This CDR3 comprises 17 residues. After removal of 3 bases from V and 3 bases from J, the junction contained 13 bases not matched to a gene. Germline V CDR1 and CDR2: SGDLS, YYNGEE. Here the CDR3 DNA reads TGTGCCAGCAGCGCCTACCGGGGAAGCGGGGCGACAGATACGCAGTATTTT. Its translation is CASSAYRGSGATDTQYF.

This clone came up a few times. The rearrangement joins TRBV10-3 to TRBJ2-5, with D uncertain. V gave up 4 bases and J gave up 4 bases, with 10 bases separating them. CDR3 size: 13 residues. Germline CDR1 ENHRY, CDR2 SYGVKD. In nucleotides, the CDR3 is TGTGCCATCAGTGCAACACCACCAGAGACCCAGTACTTC. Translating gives CAISATPPETQYF.